This T cell receptor beta chain was documented in a study of response to subunit inactivated influenza vaccine. This clonotype was seen many times. As yet, its antigen is unknown. A junction boundary mismatches the germline segment, possibly from a read error. TCRdb re-derived calls from the RT-PCR reads in MiXCR, one entry per CDR3 protein. The sample includes 300,000 to 350,000 distinct CDR3 sequences, 21% seen only once; the top ten take roughly a tenth. The CDR3 contains 14 residues. Germline V gives CDR1 SGHRS, CDR2 YFSETQ. Broader study findings: Authors suggested each seasonal flu vaccination may recruit only limited numbers of new T cells.

Sample: PBMCs from blood, taken less than 22 months after vaccination. The chain is built from TRBV5-1 and TRBJ1-1; the D gene is possibly TRBD1 (5 bases). The TCR was taken from a man aged 45 to 70 who received an inactivated influenza vaccine. CDR3 loop: CASSSGGGNTEAFF. In DNA, the CDR3 is TGTGCCAGCAGTTCCGGCGGGGGGAACACTGAAGCTTTCTTT. Full variable domain (outside the CDR3, taken from reference TRBV5-1 and TRBJ1-1): KAGVTQTPRYLIKTRGQQVTLSCSPISGHRSVSWYQQTPGQGLQFLFEYFSETQRNKGNFPGRFSGRQFSNSRSEMNVSTLELGDSALYLCASSSGGGNTEAFFGQGTRLTVV.